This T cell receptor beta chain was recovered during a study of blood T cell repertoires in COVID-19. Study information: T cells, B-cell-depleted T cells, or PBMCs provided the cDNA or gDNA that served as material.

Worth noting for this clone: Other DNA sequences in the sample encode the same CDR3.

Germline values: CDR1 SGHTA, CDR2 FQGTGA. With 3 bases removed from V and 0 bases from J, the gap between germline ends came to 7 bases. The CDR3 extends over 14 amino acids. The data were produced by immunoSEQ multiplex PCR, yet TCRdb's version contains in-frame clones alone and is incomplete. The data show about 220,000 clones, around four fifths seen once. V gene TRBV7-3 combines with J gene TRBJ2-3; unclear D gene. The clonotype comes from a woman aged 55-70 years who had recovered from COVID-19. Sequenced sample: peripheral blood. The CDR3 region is CASSFFPSTDTQYF. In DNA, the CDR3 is TGTGCCAGCAGCTTTTTCCCGAGCACAGATACGCAGTATTTT.